This is a list of T cell receptor beta chains from one sample in a study of shared clonotypes between healthy human individuals. The repertoire was sequenced with immunoSEQ multiplex PCR; TCRdb's copy has only in-frame clones and lacks some. The repertoire consists of hundreds of thousands of clones, with almost 97% occurring once and the leading ten covering approximately 0.057%. Sequencing used naive CD4+ T cells sorted from blood. The source is a woman aged 25 to 39 in good health. The CDR3 runs from the conserved cysteine through the conserved F or W. Fields, in order: CDR3 DNA, CDR3 protein, D gene, V gene, J gene. D genes are given only for firm matches.

TGTGCCAGCAGTTCGACCTTAGCGGGGCAAGAGACCCAGTACTTC	CASSSTLAGQETQYF	TRBD2	TRBV27	TRBJ2-5
TGTGCCACCAGCAGAGGGGGGCTAGCGGCGAGTCAAGAGACCCAGTACTTC	CATSRGGLAASQETQYF	-	TRBV15	TRBJ2-5
TGTGCCAGCAGCCAAGATGCCTCAGCCGATAATTCACCCCTCCACTTT	CASSQDASADNSPLHF	-	TRBV4-2	TRBJ1-6
TGTGCCAGCAGTTACGCCAGGGGCTCGAGCTATGGCTACACCTTC	CASSYARGSSYGYTF	-	TRBV6-5	TRBJ1-2
TGTGCCAGTAGTTTTTTAACAGGGGGCGCGAACACTGAAGCTTTCTTT	CASSFLTGGANTEAFF	TRBD1	TRBV19	TRBJ1-1
TGTGCCAGCAGGACAGTGAACACCGGGGAGCTGTTTTTT	CASRTVNTGELFF	-	TRBV19	TRBJ2-2
TGTGCCAGCAGTTACTTGGCGGGAGGTTCGCTGTTCTTC	CASSYLAGGSLFF	TRBD2	TRBV6-5	TRBJ2-1
TGTGCCAGCAGCCTCACGGGAGGTGGTGCAGATACGCAGTATTTT	CASSLTGGGADTQYF	TRBD2	TRBV5-4	TRBJ2-3
TGTGCCAGTACAATGGGTCCGGGCCAACCAGATACGCAGTATTTT	CASTMGPGQPDTQYF	-	TRBV19	TRBJ2-3
TGTGCCAGCAGCTTAGTACCGACCACCGGGGAGCTGTTTTTT	CASSLVPTTGELFF	-	TRBV7-2	TRBJ2-2
TGTGCCAGCAGCGCCAGGACTAGCAGGAGTTTCTTC	CASSARTSRSFF	TRBD2	TRBV11-2	TRBJ2-1
TGTGCCACGGACCGAGCGGGAATGCCCTACGAGCAGTACTTC	CATDRAGMPYEQYF	TRBD2	TRBV6-1	TRBJ2-7
TGTGCCAGCAGCCTTGGACCCAATACGCAGTATTTT	CASSLGPNTQYF	-	TRBV7-2	TRBJ2-3
TGCGCCAGCAGCTGGGACGGGCAAGAGACCCAGTACTTC	CASSWDGQETQYF	-	TRBV5-1	TRBJ2-5
TGTGCCAGCAACCCCTGGAGACAGGAGAACACTGAAGCTTTCTTT	CASNPWRQENTEAFF	-	TRBV28	TRBJ1-1
TGCGCCAGCAGCTATCCAGCAGCTAACTATGGCTACACCTTC	CASSYPAANYGYTF	-	TRBV4-1	TRBJ1-2
TGTGCCAGTAGTATAGCACACGGGGGGGCAGTCTACGAGCAGTACTTC	CASSIAHGGAVYEQYF	TRBD2	TRBV19	TRBJ2-7
TGCGCCAGCAGCCAAGATTTGTACGGTAACTATGGCTACACCTTC	CASSQDLYGNYGYTF	-	TRBV4-1	TRBJ1-2
TGTGCCAGCTCACCAAGGGGGTCCTCCTACAATGAGCAGTTCTTC	CASSPRGSSYNEQFF	-	TRBV18	TRBJ2-1
TGTGCCAGTACTGACGCCGGGACAGCCTTTGCTCGGATGAATAAACTGTTTTTT	CASTDAGTAFARMNKLFF	TRBD1	TRBV19	TRBJ1-4
TGTGCCAGCAGTTCCCAAAGGACAGACATCAATCAGCCCCAGCATTTT	CASSSQRTDINQPQHF	-	TRBV27	TRBJ1-5